This TCR beta chain is drawn from a study of T cell repertoires in cytomegalovirus infection. In the study overall: A matching HLA type, together with CMV infection, was signaled by public TCR beta signatures.

In its sample, this clonotype was seen a few times. As yet, its antigen is unknown. One entry per CDR3 protein results from TCRdb running MiXCR on the reads. The table includes roughly 920,000 distinct CDR3 sequences, approximately 33% detected once. Study results and caveats: Across the ex vivo response, the dominant clonotypes were HLA-C-restricted CMV-specific TCR beta clonotypes.

The germline V gene encodes CDR1 MDHEN and CDR2 SYDVKM. The CDR3 consists of 13 residues. Trimming pared 10 bases from V and 7 bases from J, leaving 19 bases between. This TCR came from a human donor in good health (CMV status not recorded). Some clones in this sample may be carry-over from other donors' samples. This chain uses TRBV28 with TRBJ2-5; D gene uncertain. Sample: cultured CD8+ T cells from PBMCs, taken from culture after CMV antigen stimulation. Here the CDR3 reads CATQPPTKGTQYF. CDR3 nucleotides: TGTGCCACCCAGCCGCCAACTAAGGGGACCCAGTACTTC.